The next 13 T cell receptor beta chains were all read from a single sample in a study of T cell changes during pregnancy in multiple sclerosis. The assay was immunoSEQ multiplex PCR, and TCRdb's table has in-frame clones only and misses some. The table shows about 76,000 clones, with around nine tenths occurring only once. Specimen: peripheral blood, collected after pregnancy. The receptor set was obtained from a female donor in good health, enrolled as a control in a pregnancy study.

This clone was observed a single time. V and J are TRBV6-1 and TRBJ2-1; the match to TRBD2 covers 7 bases. The CDR3 spans 17 residues. Trimming took 1 base from V and 2 from J; bases not matched to a gene: 8. Per germline, CDR1 MNHNS and CDR2 SASEGT. The CDR3: CASSEVRRGTPYNEQFF. The DNA for the CDR3 is TGTGCCAGCAGTGAAGTTCGGCGGGGGACCCCCTACAATGAGCAGTTCTTC.

CDR3 in DNA: TGCGCCAGCAGCCCAAGATCAGGGGGCGACTCCTACGAGCAGTACTTC. Residues: CASSPRSGGDSYEQYF. V is TRBV4-3 and J is TRBJ2-7, with 8 bases that match TRBD1. Losses at the gene ends were 4 bases for V and 0 bases for J; bases not matched to a gene: 8. The germline CDR1 and CDR2 sequences are LGHNA and YSLEER. The CDR3 contains 16 residues.

The rearrangement uses TRBV4-3 and TRBJ1-6, with 11 bases lining up with TRBD1. Trimming at V came to 4 bases and at J to 9 bases, leaving 5 bases not matched to a gene. The CDR3 extends over 15 amino acids. Germline values: CDR1 LGHNA, CDR2 YSLEER. The CDR3 is CASSRGTGGISPLHF. The DNA of the CDR3 is TGCGCCAGCAGCCGGGGGACAGGGGGGATTTCACCCCTCCACTTT.

The chain joins TRBV4-1 to TRBJ2-6; D uncertain. Trimming cost V 1 base and J 0 bases, with 10 bases left between them. The CDR3 spans 17 residues. Germline values: CDR1 MGHRA, CDR2 YSYEKL. In DNA form, the CDR3 reads TGCGCCAGCAGCCAAGTGCCTACTATCTCTGGGGCCAACGTCCTGACTTTC. This translates into CASSQVPTISGANVLTF.

This clone has just one count. The rearrangement uses TRBV28 and TRBJ2-7; TRBD1 aligns across 11 bases. CDR1 and CDR2 from the germline V gene are MDHEN and SYDVKM. V was clipped by 3 bases and J by 5 bases; unmatched bases: 9. CDR3 length: 16 amino acids. This CDR3 is CASSFGTGTGGNEQYF. The DNA of the CDR3 is TGTGCCAGCAGTTTTGGCACCGGGACAGGGGGGAACGAGCAGTACTTC.

V is TRBV5-1 and J is TRBJ2-6, with a possible D match to TRBD1 (6 bases). There are 17 residues in the CDR3. CDR1 and CDR2 from the germline V gene are SGHRS and YFSETQ. V was pared by 3 bases and J by 0 bases, with 13 bases between. CDR3: CASSSGQPSSGANVLTF. The CDR3 DNA sequence: TGCGCCAGCAGCTCCGGACAGCCCTCCTCTGGGGCCAACGTCCTGACTTTC.

The chain joins TRBV13 to TRBJ2-5; 9 bases align to TRBD2. CDR3 length: 15 amino acids. V was pared by 0 bases and J by 7 bases, with 6 bases of the junction left unmatched. Looked up from germline, CDR1 is PRHDT and CDR2 is FYEKMQ (reference sequence). CDR3 DNA sequence: TGTGCCAGCAGCTTAGGCCTAAGGCGGGAGGGGACCCAGTACTTC. Residues: CASSLGLRREGTQYF.

The gene calls are TRBV7-8 and TRBJ1-1; D is possibly TRBD1 (6 bases). CDR1 and CDR2 from the germline V gene are SGHVS and FQNEAQ. Trimming pared 5 bases from V and 1 base from J, leaving 20 bases between. CDR3 length: 17 residues. The DNA of the CDR3 is TGTGCCAGCAGCCCCCCCCAGGGATTGGGGGCGAACACTGAAGCTTTCTTT. This translates into CASSPPQGLGANTEAFF.

The chain uses TRBV28 and TRBJ2-7, with a possible D match to TRBD2 (6 bases). The germline V gene encodes CDR1 MDHEN and CDR2 SYDVKM. Trimming left V 2 bases short and J 3 bases short, with 11 bases between. CDR3 length: 14 amino acids. For the CDR3, the DNA is TGTGCCAGCAGTTTACAAGGCGGGAACTACGAGCAGTACTTC. Its translation is CASSLQGGNYEQYF.

The chain couples TRBV27 to TRBJ1-4; D gene uncertain. V was pared by 5 bases and J by 3 bases, with 28 bases between. Germline CDR1 reads MNHEY; CDR2 reads SMNVEV (reference sequence). The CDR3 loop spans 20 amino acids. CDR3 DNA: TGTGCCAGCAGTCCCGCTTATCTGATACAAACCGACGAGGCTAATGAAAAACTGTTTTTT. This sequence encodes CASSPAYLIQTDEANEKLFF.

The J gene is TRBJ1-2, the V gene TRBV14; D possibly corresponds to TRBD1 (6 bases). The germline V and J ends were trimmed by 8 bases and 2 bases, with 12 bases remaining between them. CDR1 is SGHDN and CDR2 is FVKESK in the germline V gene. There are 13 residues in the CDR3. The CDR3, as DNA: TGTGCCAGCTCACCGGGACAAAACTATGGCTACACCTTC. It is translated as CASSPGQNYGYTF.

This chain links TRBV11-2 with TRBJ2-2, with D maybe TRBD1 (6 bases). Germline CDR1 is SGHAT and CDR2 is FQNNGV. Between the trimmed V and J ends, which lost 8 bases and 3 bases, there was a span of 13 bases. CDR3 length equals 14 residues. The CDR3 loop is CASGRDIDTGELFF. DNA of the CDR3: TGTGCCAGCGGCCGGGACATCGACACCGGGGAGCTGTTTTTT.

V usage is TRBV15 and J usage is TRBJ2-5; 10 positions agree with TRBD2. In germline, CDR1 is LNHNV, CDR2 YYDKDF (reference sequence). The CDR3 is 14 amino acids. Trimming took 1 base from V and 9 from J; bases not matched to a gene: 5. As DNA, the CDR3 is TGTGCCACCAGCAGAGGGGAGCGGGGGGGGGCCCAGTACTTC. Its protein product is CATSRGERGGAQYF.